A selection of T cell receptor beta chains follows, all from one sample in a study of shared clonotypes between healthy human individuals. Libraries were prepared by immunoSEQ multiplex PCR; TCRdb keeps only in-frame clonotypes and omits some of them. The table lists about 1.4 million clones, around 95% of them singletons, with over 1% in the top ten. The sample consisted of naive CD4+ T cells sorted from blood. These receptor sequences come from a man aged 25-45 years in good health. CDR3s include the opening cysteine and the closing phenylalanine or tryptophan. A D gene is named only where the DNA matches it firmly. Only some rows state a clone size, as once, few, many or a class for expanded clones.

CASSPLAGTRTYEQYF | TRBJ2-7 | NA | NA | TRBV18
CASSFKETQYF | TRBJ2-5 | NA | NA | TRBV5-1
CASSLGGQETQYF | TRBJ2-5 | NA | once | TRBV5-6
CASSYSGQGAGGYTF | TRBJ1-2 | TRBD1 | NA | TRBV6-5
CASRKGRNKNIQYF | TRBJ2-4 | NA | NA | TRBV6-5
CASSPPGQGGNEQFF | TRBJ2-1 | TRBD1 | NA | TRBV11-3
CASSSQETQYF | TRBJ2-5 | NA | NA | TRBV5-4
CASSWISRDTEAFF | TRBJ1-1 | NA | NA | TRBV5-5
CASSSGTSGRRGNEQFF | TRBJ2-1 | TRBD2 | NA | TRBV18
CASSKFGGPNTEAFF | TRBJ1-1 | NA | NA | TRBV21-1
CASSLGLAGTDTQYF | TRBJ2-3 | TRBD2 | NA | TRBV5-4
CSVAGTADSNQPQHF | TRBJ1-5 | TRBD1 | NA | TRBV29-1
CASSLGAGGPFDTQYF | TRBJ2-3 | TRBD2 | NA | TRBV7-6
CASSRKVGANTEAFF | TRBJ1-1 | NA | NA | TRBV6-5
CAISGGTYEQYF | TRBJ2-7 | NA | NA | TRBV10-3
CASSLGRFKETQYF | TRBJ2-5 | NA | NA | TRBV11-2
CASGLEGYYSNQPQHF | TRBJ1-5 | NA | NA | TRBV12-5
CASSRDVRDTQYF | TRBJ2-3 | NA | once | TRBV7-3
CASSIRQGLRDSTDTQYF | TRBJ2-3 | NA | NA | TRBV21-1
CASSVAAGGSYNEQFF | TRBJ2-1 | TRBD2 | NA | TRBV9
CASSSGQGRNEQFF | TRBJ2-1 | NA | NA | TRBV5-4
CASSSRGAFYEQYF | TRBJ2-7 | NA | NA | TRBV19
CASSVVRRARTGELFF | TRBJ2-2 | NA | NA | TRBV9
CASSPIQRNTNYNEQFF | TRBJ2-1 | NA | NA | TRBV11-2
CASSLVPDYEQYF | TRBJ2-7 | NA | NA | TRBV11-2
CASSVGGGTDRANYGYTF | TRBJ1-2 | NA | NA | TRBV9
CASTIRTSGGWGEQFF | TRBJ2-1 | TRBD2 | NA | TRBV28
CASSQGTSSYNEQFF | TRBJ2-1 | NA | NA | TRBV4-1
CASQLTGSYEQYF | TRBJ2-7 | TRBD1 | NA | TRBV2